This T cell receptor (beta chain) was sequenced for a study of CXCR3-negative and CXCR3-positive naive CD8 T cells. UMI-tagged TRB cDNA libraries were built via 5' RACE. TCRdb re-called the 5' RACE reads and catalogs CDR3 proteins one per entry, DNA excluded. This repertoire includes approximately 66,000 distinct CDR3 sequences. This CDR3 has 15 amino acids. In germline, CDR1 is SEHNR, CDR2 FQNEAQ (reference sequence). The chain employs TRBV7-9 and TRBJ2-1; TCRdb's assignment of TRBD2 cannot be checked, as there is no DNA. The sequenced sample consisted of naive CXCR3- CD8+ T cells from blood. Described subset: CD45RO-CCR7+CD27+CD95- naive CD8+ T cells lacking CXCR3 (TNR3-). This clonotype was obtained from a human donor in good health. Some clones in this sample may be carry-over from other donors' samples. This CDR3 reads CASSSGLAVYNEQFF.